This T cell receptor (beta chain) was profiled in a study of blood T cell repertoires in COVID-19. Across the whole study: Material from acute and convalescent COVID-19 was sourced from the United States, Italy and Spain. PBMCs, B-cell-depleted T cells, or T cells provided the cDNA or gDNA that made up the material.

The CDR3 has 16 amino acids. With V trimmed by 3 bases and J by 7 bases, 12 bases remained unmatched. CDR1 MGHRA and CDR2 YSYEKL come from the germline V gene. Original processing methods: Estimation of nucleated cell counts relied on the amplification of reference gene primers. Produced via immunoSEQ multiplex PCR; TCRdb's table is partial and in-frame only. D and trimming were read from the DNA, whereas the V and J calls and clone size are those reported in that table. The sample consists of about 180,000 clones, just over 85% of them appearing once. The J gene is TRBJ1-5, the V gene TRBV4-1; 7 positions agree with TRBD1. The receptor comes from a man between 45 and 60 years old with active or convalescent COVID-19. The sequencing input was peripheral blood. The CDR3 is CASSQSGTVGVQPQHF. The CDR3 DNA sequence: TGCGCCAGCAGCCAGAGTGGGACAGTGGGGGTACAGCCCCAGCATTTT.